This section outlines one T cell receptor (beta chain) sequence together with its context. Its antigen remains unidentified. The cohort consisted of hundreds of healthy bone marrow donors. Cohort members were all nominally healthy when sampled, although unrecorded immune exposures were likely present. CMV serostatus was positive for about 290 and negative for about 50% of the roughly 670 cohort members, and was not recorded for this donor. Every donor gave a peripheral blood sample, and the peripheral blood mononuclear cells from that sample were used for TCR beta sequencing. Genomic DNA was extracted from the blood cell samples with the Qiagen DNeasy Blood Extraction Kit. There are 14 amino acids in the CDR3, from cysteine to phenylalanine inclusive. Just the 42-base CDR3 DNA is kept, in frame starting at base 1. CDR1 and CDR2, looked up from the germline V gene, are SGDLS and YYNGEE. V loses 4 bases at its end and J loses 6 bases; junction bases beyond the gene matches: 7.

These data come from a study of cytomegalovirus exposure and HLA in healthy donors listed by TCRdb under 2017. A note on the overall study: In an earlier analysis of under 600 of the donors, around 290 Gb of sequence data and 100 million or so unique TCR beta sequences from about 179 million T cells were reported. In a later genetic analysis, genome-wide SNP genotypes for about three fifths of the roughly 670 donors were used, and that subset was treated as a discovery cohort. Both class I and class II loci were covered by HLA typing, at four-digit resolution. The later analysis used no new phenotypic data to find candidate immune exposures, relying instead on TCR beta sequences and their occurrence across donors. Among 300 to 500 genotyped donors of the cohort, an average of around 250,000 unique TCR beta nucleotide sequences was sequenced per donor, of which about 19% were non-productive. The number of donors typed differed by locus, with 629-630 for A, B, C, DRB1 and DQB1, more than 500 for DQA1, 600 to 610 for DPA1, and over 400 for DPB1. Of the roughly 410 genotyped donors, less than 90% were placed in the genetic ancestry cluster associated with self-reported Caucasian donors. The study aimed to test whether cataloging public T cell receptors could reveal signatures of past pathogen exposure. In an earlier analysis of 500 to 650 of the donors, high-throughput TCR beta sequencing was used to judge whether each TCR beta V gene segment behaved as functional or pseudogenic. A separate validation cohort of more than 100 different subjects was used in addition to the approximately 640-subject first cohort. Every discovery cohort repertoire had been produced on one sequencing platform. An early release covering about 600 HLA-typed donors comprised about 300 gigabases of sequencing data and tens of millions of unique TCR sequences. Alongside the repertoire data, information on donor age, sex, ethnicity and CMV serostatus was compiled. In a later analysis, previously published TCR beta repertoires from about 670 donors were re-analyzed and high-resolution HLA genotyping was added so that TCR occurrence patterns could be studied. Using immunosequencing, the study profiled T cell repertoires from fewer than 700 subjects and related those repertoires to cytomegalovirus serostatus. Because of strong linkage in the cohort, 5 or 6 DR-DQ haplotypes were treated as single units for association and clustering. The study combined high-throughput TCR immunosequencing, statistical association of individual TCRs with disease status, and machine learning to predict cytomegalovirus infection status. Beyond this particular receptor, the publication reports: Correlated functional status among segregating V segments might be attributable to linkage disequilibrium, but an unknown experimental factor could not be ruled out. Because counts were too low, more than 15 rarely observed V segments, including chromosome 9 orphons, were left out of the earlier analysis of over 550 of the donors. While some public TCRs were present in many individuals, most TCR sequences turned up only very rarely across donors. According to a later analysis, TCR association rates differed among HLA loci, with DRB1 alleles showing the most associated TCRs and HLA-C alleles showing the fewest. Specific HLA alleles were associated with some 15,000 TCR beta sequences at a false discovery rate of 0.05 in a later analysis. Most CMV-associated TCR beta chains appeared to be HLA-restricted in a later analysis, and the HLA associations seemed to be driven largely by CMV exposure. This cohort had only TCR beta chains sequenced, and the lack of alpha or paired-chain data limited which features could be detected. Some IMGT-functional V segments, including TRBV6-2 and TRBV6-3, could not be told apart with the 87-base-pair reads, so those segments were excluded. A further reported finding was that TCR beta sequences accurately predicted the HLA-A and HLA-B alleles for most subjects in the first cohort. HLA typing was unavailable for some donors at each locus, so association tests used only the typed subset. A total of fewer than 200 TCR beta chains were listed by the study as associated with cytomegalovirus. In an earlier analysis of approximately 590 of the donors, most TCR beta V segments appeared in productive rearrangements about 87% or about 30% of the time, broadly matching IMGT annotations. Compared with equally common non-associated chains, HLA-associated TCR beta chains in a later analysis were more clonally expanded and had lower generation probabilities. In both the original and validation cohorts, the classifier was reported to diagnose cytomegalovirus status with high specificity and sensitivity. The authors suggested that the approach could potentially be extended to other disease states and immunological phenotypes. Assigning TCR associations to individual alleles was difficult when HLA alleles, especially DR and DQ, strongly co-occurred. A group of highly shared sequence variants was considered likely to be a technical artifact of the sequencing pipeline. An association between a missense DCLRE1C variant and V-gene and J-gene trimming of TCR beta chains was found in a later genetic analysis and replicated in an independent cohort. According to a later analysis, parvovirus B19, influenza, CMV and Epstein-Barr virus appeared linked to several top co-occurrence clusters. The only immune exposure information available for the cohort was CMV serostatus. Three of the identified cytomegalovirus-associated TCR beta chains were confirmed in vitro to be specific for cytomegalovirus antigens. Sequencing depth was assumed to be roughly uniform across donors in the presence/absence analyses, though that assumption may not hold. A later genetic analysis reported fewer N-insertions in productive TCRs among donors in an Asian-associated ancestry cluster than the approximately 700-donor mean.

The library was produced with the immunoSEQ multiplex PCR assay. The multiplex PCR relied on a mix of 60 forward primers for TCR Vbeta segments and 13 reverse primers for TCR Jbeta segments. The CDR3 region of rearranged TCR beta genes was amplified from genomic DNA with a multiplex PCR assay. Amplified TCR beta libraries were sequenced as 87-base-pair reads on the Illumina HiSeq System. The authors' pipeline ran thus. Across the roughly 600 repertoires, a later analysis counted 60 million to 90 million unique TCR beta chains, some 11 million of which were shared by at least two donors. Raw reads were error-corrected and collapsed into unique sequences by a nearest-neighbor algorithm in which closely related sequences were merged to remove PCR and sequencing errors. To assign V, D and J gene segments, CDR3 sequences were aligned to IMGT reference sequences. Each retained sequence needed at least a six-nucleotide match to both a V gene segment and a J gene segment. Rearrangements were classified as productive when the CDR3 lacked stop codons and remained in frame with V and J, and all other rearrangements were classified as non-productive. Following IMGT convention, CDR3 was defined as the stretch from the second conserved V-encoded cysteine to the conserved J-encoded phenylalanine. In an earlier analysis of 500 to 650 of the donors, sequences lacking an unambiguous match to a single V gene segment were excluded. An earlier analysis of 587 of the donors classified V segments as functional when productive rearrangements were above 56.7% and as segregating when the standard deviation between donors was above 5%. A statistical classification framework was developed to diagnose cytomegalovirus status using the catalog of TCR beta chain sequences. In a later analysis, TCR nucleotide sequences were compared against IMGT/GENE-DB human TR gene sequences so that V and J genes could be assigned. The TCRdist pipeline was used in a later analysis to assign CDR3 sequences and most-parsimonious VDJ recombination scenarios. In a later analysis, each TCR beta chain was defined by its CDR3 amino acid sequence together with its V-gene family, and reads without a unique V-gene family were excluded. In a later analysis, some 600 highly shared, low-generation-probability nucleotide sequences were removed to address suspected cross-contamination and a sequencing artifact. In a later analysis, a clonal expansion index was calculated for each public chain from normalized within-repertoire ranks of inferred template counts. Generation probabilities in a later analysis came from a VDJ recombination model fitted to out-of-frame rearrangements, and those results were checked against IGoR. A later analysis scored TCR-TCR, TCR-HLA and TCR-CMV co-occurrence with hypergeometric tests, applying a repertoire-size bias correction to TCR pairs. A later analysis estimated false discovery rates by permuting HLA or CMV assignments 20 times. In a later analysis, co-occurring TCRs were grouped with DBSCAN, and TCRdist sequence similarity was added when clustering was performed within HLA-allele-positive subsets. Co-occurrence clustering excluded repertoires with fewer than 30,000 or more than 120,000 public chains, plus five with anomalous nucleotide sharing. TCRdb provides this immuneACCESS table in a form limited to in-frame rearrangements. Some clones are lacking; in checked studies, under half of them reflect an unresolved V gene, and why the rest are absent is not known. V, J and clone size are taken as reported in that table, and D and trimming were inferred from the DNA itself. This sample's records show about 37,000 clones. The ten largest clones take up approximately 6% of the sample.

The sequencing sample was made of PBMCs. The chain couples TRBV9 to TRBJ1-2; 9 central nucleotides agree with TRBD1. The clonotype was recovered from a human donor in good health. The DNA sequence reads TGTGCCAGCAGCCCTGGGACAGGGAGAGATGGCTACACCTTC. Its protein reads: CASSPGTGRDGYTF.